This T cell receptor (beta chain) derives from a study of blood T cell repertoires in COVID-19 (dated by TCRdb to about 2020). Regarding the complete study: The collaborator samples originated in the United States, Italy and Spain and spanned the acute and convalescent phases of COVID-19. The prospective study material was composed of cDNA or gDNA derived from T cells, B-cell-depleted T cells, or PBMCs. The dataset comprised deeply sampled blood TCRbeta repertoires from subjects exposed to, actively infected with, or recovered from COVID-19. The repertoires were released in a freely available public database meant as a resource for research on the immune response to SARS-CoV-2. The samples were drawn from two sources: the first 160 participants of the ongoing ImmuneRACE study, and 1,000 to 1,500 subjects contributed by 6 global collaborators. A de-identified subject ID, COVID-19 status, age in years and sex were almost always included in the sample metadata. Where available, HLA class I and class II types were obtained from metadata supplied by the sample provider rather than from assay-based typing.

The research as a whole found: Clinical and demographic metadata were provided uncurated, with the amount varying by source and participant.

Germline trimming amounts to 2 bases on V and 7 bases on J, with 8 as the count of junction bases outside the gene matches. Per the germline V gene, SGHTA is the CDR1 and FQGNSA is the CDR2. Reading from cysteine to phenylalanine, the CDR3 counts 15 amino acids. The DNA shown is the 45-base CDR3, in frame from base 1. Collaborating institutions collected whole blood in K2EDTA tubes following their own protocols. For TCRbeta analysis, collaborator samples were shipped as frozen whole blood, as isolated PBMCs, or as DNA extracted from either sample type. The immunoSEQ Assay, a bias-controlled multiplex PCR, was used to amplify TCRbeta CDR3 regions from genomic DNA. On the study's bioinformatics: The number of nucleated cells in each sample was estimated by amplification of reference gene primers within the assay. To quantify the absolute abundance of each unique TCRbeta CDR3 rearrangement, sequence reads were collapsed and filtered. For each sample, productive Simpson clonality was calculated as the square root of Simpson's diversity index over productive rearrangements. TCRdb took this table from immuneACCESS and kept in-frame rearrangements with V and J called. Such tables lack part of the clones; where checked against another copy, unresolved V genes explain under half of the gap, and the rest is unexplained. That table is the source of V, J and clone size, and D and trimming were worked out from the DNA. The sample has about 490,000 clones on record, approximately 83% of them singletons. Together, the top ten hold 3.2% of the sample.

Concerning this clone itself: Its binding antigen is unknown. Nothing much larger sits one base from this clone, and base qualities are not available.

The rearranged segments are TRBV7-2 and TRBJ2-7, and 10 bases in between align with TRBD2. Input material: peripheral blood. The origin of this receptor is a human donor in a cohort sampled during active COVID-19. The CDR3 region has the sequence CASSLWASGSKEQYF. Read as DNA, the sequence is TGTGCCAGCAGCTTATGGGCTAGCGGGAGTAAAGAGCAGTACTTC.